These 12 T cell receptor beta chains originate from one sample sequenced in a study of control samples from healthy donors and cancer patients. The table came from immunoSEQ multiplex PCR; TCRdb's copy has only in-frame clones and leaves some out. The repertoire consists of 15,000 to 19,000 clones, with 85% to 90% occurring once and the leading ten covering under 14%. Material: PBMCs. All receptors come from a woman in her seventies with colorectal cancer.

The chain carries TRBV6-2 or TRBV6-3 and TRBJ2-7; 7 bases agree with TRBD1. The germline V gene has CDR1 MNHEY and CDR2 SVGEGT. There are 17 residues in the CDR3. J gave up 1 base and V 2 bases, and 11 bases lay outside the gene matches. The CDR3, as DNA: TGTGCCAGCAGTTACCGGACGGGGACAGCAAGTTCCTACGAGCAGTACTTC. Its protein is CASSYRTGTASSYEQYF.

This clone was counted a single time. CDR3 coding DNA: TGTGCCAGCAGCCACCCGGGACAGGGGGCAAGAGATACGCAGTATTTT. It is translated as CASSHPGQGARDTQYF. This rearrangement joins TRBV5-4 to TRBJ2-3; 12 bases are shared with TRBD1. Germline values: CDR1 SGHNT, CDR2 YYREEE (reference sequence). V trimming: 4 bases; J trimming: 5 bases; junction bases outside the gene matches: 8. This CDR3 is 16 amino acids long.

The gene calls are TRBV2 and TRBJ1-1; possible D gene TRBD1, 6 bases. Trimming took off 8 bases at V and 0 bases at J, with 10 bases between the two ends. This CDR3 contains 13 residues. CDR1 SNHLY and CDR2 FYNNEI come from the germline V gene. The DNA of the CDR3 is TGTGCCAGCCGGACAGAGATGAACACTGAAGCTTTCTTT. Translated, it gives CASRTEMNTEAFF.

V is TRBV19 and J is TRBJ1-1; D is undetermined. V was shortened by 10 bases and J by 1 base, with 13 bases between the two germline ends. The CDR3 has 13 residues. Per germline, CDR1 LNHDA and CDR2 SQIVND (reference sequence). In nucleotides, the CDR3 is TGTGCCACCATCCGCAGGCCGAACACTGAAGCTTTCTTT. As protein: CATIRRPNTEAFF.

The chain joins TRBV15 to TRBJ1-1, with D unclear. The CDR3 consists of 12 residues. Looked up from germline, CDR1 is LNHNV and CDR2 is YYDKDF (reference sequence). Trimming shortened V by 4 bases and J by 7 bases, and 10 bases separated the two germline ends. Written as DNA, the CDR3 is TGTGCCACCAGCACAAAAGAGGATGAAGCTTTCTTT. Encoded protein: CATSTKEDEAFF.

This chain connects TRBV28 to TRBJ1-1, with D unresolved. CDR3 length equals 13 residues. Per germline, CDR1 MDHEN and CDR2 SYDVKM. Trimming stripped 5 bases from V and 7 bases from J, with 14 bases between. CDR3 nucleotide sequence: TGTGCCAGCAGTCCCTTGACAAAGAATGAAGCTTTCTTT. Amino acid sequence: CASSPLTKNEAFF.

The chain joins TRBV7-9 to TRBJ1-3; 10 bases are shared with TRBD1. Germline-derived CDR1 and CDR2 are SEHNR and FQNEAQ (reference sequence). V shed 3 bases, J shed 0 bases, and the junction held 5 bases outside the gene matches. The CDR3 contains 17 residues. In nucleotides, the CDR3 is TGTGCCAGCAGCTTCAGACAGGGGGCCGTCTCTGGAAACACCATATATTTT. Amino acid sequence: CASSFRQGAVSGNTIYF.

This clone was counted once. The CDR3 spells CASSLRGCCQPQHF. The CDR3 coding sequence is TGTGCCAGCAGCTTAAGGGGATGCTGTCAGCCCCAGCATTTT. This chain joins TRBV7-3 and TRBJ1-5; D unclear. The CDR3 sequence is 14 residues long. V lost 1 base, J lost 6 bases, and 10 bases lay in between. Per the germline V gene, CDR1 is SGHTA and CDR2 is FQGTGA.

This clone was observed once. The chain joins TRBV6-2 or TRBV6-3 to TRBJ2-1; 9 bases fit TRBD1. Germline V gene sequence: CDR1 MNHEY, CDR2 SVGEGT. V lost 6 bases to trimming and J lost 2 bases; unmatched junction nucleotides: 11. CDR3 length: 17 amino acids. DNA of the CDR3: TGTGCCAGCAGGCCTGGACAGGGGACCGGTCCCTACAATGAGCAGTTCTTC. Amino acids: CASRPGQGTGPYNEQFF.

This clone was seen once. The CDR3 nucleotides are TGCGCCAGCAGCTGGGGGGCGGGGACCGGGGAGCTGTTTTTT. It is translated as CASSWGAGTGELFF. The chain has TRBV5-1 and TRBJ2-2; D tentatively fits TRBD1 or TRBD2 (6 bases each). Looked up from germline, CDR1 is SGHRS and CDR2 is YFSETQ. Trimming removed 3 bases at V and 5 bases at J, with 11 bases between. This CDR3 region has 14 residues.

This rearrangement joins TRBV5-1 to TRBJ1-3; D remains ambiguous. There are 15 residues in the CDR3. V was shortened by 7 bases and J by 0 bases, with 14 bases between the two germline ends. CDR1 and CDR2 from the germline V gene are SGHRS and YFSETQ. In DNA, the CDR3 is TGCGCCAGCCAGGCGGACGGGAGCTCTGGAAACACCATATATTTT. It translates to CASQADGSSGNTIYF.

The chain is built from TRBV19 and TRBJ1-6, with TRBD1 as a possible D gene (6 bases). CDR3 length: 15 residues. Germline V CDR1 and CDR2: LNHDA, SQIVND (reference sequence). V was clipped by 1 base and J by 10 bases, with 14 bases between them. In DNA form, the CDR3 reads TGTGCCAGTAGTATAGGGAAGGGGGTCGGGTCACCCCTCCACTTT. Translating gives CASSIGKGVGSPLHF. Looking up the rest from reference TRBV19 and TRBJ1-6 gives the full variable domain: DGGITQSPKYLFRKEGQNVTLSCEQNLNHDAMYWYRQDPGQGLRLIYYSQIVNDFQKGDIAEGYSVSREKKESFPLTVTSAQKNPTAFYLCASSIGKGVGSPLHFGNGTRLTVT.